The present T cell receptor (beta chain) was sequenced within a study of CD8 T cells in Susac syndrome. The authors reverse transcribed 0.5 to 1 ug RNA with random hexamers. Amplification of TCR beta CDR3 spanned 54 Vbeta and 13 Jbeta via immunoSEQ multiplex PCR. TCRdb itself ran the immunoSEQ multiplex PCR reads through MiXCR, one entry per CDR3 protein. The sample shows approximately 53,000 distinct CDR3 sequences, 93% of them seen only once. CDR3 size: 11 residues. Deletions cut 6 bases from V and 14 bases from J, with 11 bases between. The chain combines TRBV12-3 or TRBV12-4 with TRBJ1-6, with unresolved D. The sequencing input was CD8+ T cells from PBMCs. This receptor was obtained from a human donor with multiple sclerosis. The CDR3 DNA reads TGTGCCAGCAGCCTGGGGTCAACCCTCCACTTT. Residues: CASSLGSTLHF.